A single count supports the clone carrying this T cell receptor (beta chain). Its antigen is unknown. These data come from a study of cytomegalovirus exposure and HLA in healthy donors. PCR primers comprised 60 Vbeta and 13 Jbeta primers. The method was immunoSEQ multiplex PCR; TCRdb's version includes in-frame clones alone and lacks a portion of them. The data contain about 190,000 clones, 81% of them singletons. Findings and caveats of the study: With high specificity and sensitivity, the classifier reportedly diagnosed cytomegalovirus status. Immune exposure information available was restricted to CMV serostatus.

The source of this sequence is a man aged 40-49 years in good health and CMV-seropositive. The sequencing sample was made of PBMCs.

CDR3 loop: CASRGDTLRVEQYF. The CDR3, as DNA: TGTGCCAGCAGGGGCGACACCCTCCGCGTCGAGCAGTACTTC. The gene calls are TRBV6-5 and TRBJ2-7; no definite D call. The CDR3 extends over 14 amino acids. Germline CDR1 reads MNHEY; CDR2 reads SVGAGI. The V end lost 6 bases, the J end lost 6 bases, and 18 bases lay between the germline ends.